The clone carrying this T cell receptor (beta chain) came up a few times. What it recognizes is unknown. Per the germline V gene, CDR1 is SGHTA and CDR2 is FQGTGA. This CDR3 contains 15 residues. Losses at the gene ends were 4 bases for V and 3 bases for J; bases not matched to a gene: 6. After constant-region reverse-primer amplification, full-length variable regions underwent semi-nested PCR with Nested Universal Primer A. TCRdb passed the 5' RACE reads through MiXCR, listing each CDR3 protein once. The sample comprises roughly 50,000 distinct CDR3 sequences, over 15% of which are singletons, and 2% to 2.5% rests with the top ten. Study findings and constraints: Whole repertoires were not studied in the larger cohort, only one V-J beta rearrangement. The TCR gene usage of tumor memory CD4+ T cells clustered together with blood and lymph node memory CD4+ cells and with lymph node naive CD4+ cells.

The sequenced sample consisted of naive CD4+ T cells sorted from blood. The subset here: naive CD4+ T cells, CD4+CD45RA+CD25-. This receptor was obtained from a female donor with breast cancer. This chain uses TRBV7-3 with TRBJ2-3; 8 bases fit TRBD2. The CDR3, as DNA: TGTGCCAGCAGCTCGGGGGGGCCGACGACAGATACGCAGTATTTT. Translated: CASSSGGPTTDTQYF.